A selection of T cell receptor beta chains follows, all from one sample in a study of T cells in Graves' hyperthyroidism and ophthalmopathy. Each CDR3 protein is one row after TCRdb ran MiXCR on the multiplex PCR reads. The table records roughly 99,000 distinct CDR3 sequences, approximately 16% of them present only once. The sequenced sample consisted of blood. These receptors were taken from a woman in her 50s with Graves' hyperthyroidism. The CDR3 runs from the conserved cysteine through the conserved F or W. D genes are given only for firm matches. Clone size is stated in some rows and not others, as once, few, many or a class when expanded.

d_call,v_call,clone_size,j_call,cdr3_nt,cdr3_aa
TRBD1,TRBV28,few,TRBJ1-4,TGTGCCAGCAGCAAGACAGGGGGCGTTGAAAAACTGTTTTTT,CASSKTGGVEKLFF
-,TRBV20-1,many,TRBJ2-3,TGCAGTGCTCTAGGAGGGCTCGCAGATACGCAGTATTTT,CSALGGLADTQYF
TRBD2,TRBV7-9,few,TRBJ2-5,TGTGCCAGCAGTGCTAGCGGGAGTTTGGAGACCCAGTACTTC,CASSASGSLETQYF
-,TRBV7-2,many,TRBJ1-5,TGTGCCAGCAGCTTGACCGTAAATAGCAATCAGCCCCAGCATTTT,CASSLTVNSNQPQHF
-,TRBV6-1,many,TRBJ2-2,TGTGCCAGCAGCTACCAAACAGTCACCGGGGAGCTGTTTTTT,CASSYQTVTGELFF
-,TRBV11-3,-,TRBJ1-2,TGTGCCAGCAGCTTAGTGCAGGGATCCGCCAATGGCTACACCTTC,CASSLVQGSANGYTF
TRBD1,TRBV30,many,TRBJ1-1,TGTGCCTGGAGTGCGGACAGGGCCGAAGCTTTCTTT,CAWSADRAEAFF
-,TRBV3-1,many,TRBJ1-2,TGTGCCAGCAGCCAAGATTTCGTTAACTATGGCTACACCTTC,CASSQDFVNYGYTF
-,TRBV28,many,TRBJ2-2,TGTGCCAGCATGTCACACACCGGGGAGCTGTTTTTT,CASMSHTGELFF
-,TRBV5-1,many,TRBJ2-7,TGCGCCAGCAGCCCAGAGGGGCTCTCCTACGAGCAGTACTTC,CASSPEGLSYEQYF
TRBD1,TRBV5-1,-,TRBJ1-1,TGCGCCAGCAGCTGGGGGACAGCCTCTGAAGCTTTCTTT,CASSWGTASEAFF
TRBD2,TRBV20-1,many,TRBJ2-7,TGCAGTGCTAACCGGGCTAGCGGATCCTACGAGCAGTACTTC,CSANRASGSYEQYF
TRBD2,TRBV5-6,many,TRBJ2-1,TGTGCCAGCAGCGAAGGGACTAGCTCCTACAATGAGCAGTTCTTC,CASSEGTSSYNEQFF
-,TRBV2,many,TRBJ1-2,TGTGCCAGCAGTGAAGGACGGAACTATGGCTACACCTTC,CASSEGRNYGYTF